The 17 T cell receptor beta chains reported below all come from one sample, sequenced in a study of regulatory T cells in long-lasting Graves disease. For TCR beta, libraries came from iRepertoire HTBI primers and Arm-PCR of CDR3 regions. TCRdb re-called the multiplex PCR reads with MiXCR, one entry per CDR3 protein. Of about 420,000 distinct CDR3 sequences listed, 16% are singletons. Described time point: newly diagnosed GD, antithyroid drugs for less than 3 months. The TCR library used RNA extracted from PBMCs. This sample also belongs to another study, concerning T cells in Graves' hyperthyroidism and ophthalmopathy.

The source was peripheral blood mononuclear cells (PBMCs), collected at new diagnosis, from a patient treated with antithyroid drugs. All receptors come from a woman in her late teens or twenties with Graves disease.

The CDR3 DNA reads TGTGCCAGCAGTTACGGGGGGGTTGGCACAGATACGCAGTATTTT. Its protein is CASSYGGVGTDTQYF. The gene calls are TRBV6-2 or TRBV6-3 and TRBJ2-3; 7 positions match TRBD2. The germline gives CDR1 MNHEY, CDR2 SVGEGT. The CDR3 is made up of 15 amino acids. Trimming removed 2 bases from V and 1 base from J; junction bases left unmatched: 3.

This clonotype has at least ten counts. J is TRBJ2-7 and V is TRBV4-1; D unclear. From germline, CDR1 is MGHRA and CDR2 YSYEKL. This CDR3 comprises 14 residues. Trimming took off 0 bases at V and 1 base at J, with 7 bases between the two ends. CDR3 region: CASSQDLGSYEQYF. As DNA, the CDR3 is TGCGCCAGCAGCCAAGACCTGGGTTCCTACGAGCAGTACTTC.

This clonotype was counted between two and nine times. The genes are TRBV30 and TRBJ2-5; weak D call: TRBD2 (5 bases). The CDR3 has 10 residues. CDR1 and CDR2 from the germline V gene are GTSNPN and SVGIG (reference sequence). The CDR3 sequence is CAHGEETQYF. CDR3 DNA sequence: TGTGCTCACGGGGAAGAGACCCAGTACTTC.

The chain recombines TRBV7-8 with TRBJ2-3; 9 nucleotides agree with TRBD2. Per germline, CDR1 SGHVS and CDR2 FQNEAQ. The CDR3 has 15 amino acids. J gave up 1 base and V 5 bases, and 4 bases lay outside the gene matches. CDR3 nucleotide sequence: TGTGCCAGCAGCAACTGGACTAGCGGCACAGATACGCAGTATTTT. Its protein is CASSNWTSGTDTQYF.

This chain uses TRBV11-1 with TRBJ2-2, with no clear D. The CDR3 consists of 14 residues. From germline, CDR1 is SGHAT and CDR2 FQDESV (reference sequence). Trimming removed 0 bases at V and 5 bases at J, with 7 bases between. CDR3 sequence (DNA): TGTGCCAGCAGCTTAGCTGATCGGACCGGGGAGCTGTTTTTT. This sequence encodes CASSLADRTGELFF.

For this clonotype: Possible read error: a much larger clone is one base away. The chain has TRBV20-1 and TRBJ2-1; weak D call: TRBD2 (5 bases). This CDR3 contains 13 residues. Germline lookup yields CDR1 DFQATT and CDR2 SNEGSKA (reference sequence). In DNA form, the CDR3 reads TGCAATGCTAGAAAGCGGAACTACAATGAGCAGTTCTTC. Amino acid sequence: CNARKRNYNEQFF.

The J gene is TRBJ2-1, the V gene TRBV7-3, with TRBD2 matching over 13 bases. The CDR3 spans 20 residues. The germline gives CDR1 SGHTA, CDR2 FQGTGA. The J segment lost 2 bases and the V segment lost 9 bases, leaving 19 bases of the junction unmatched. The CDR3 region has the DNA TGTGCCAGTAGTATAGAAACTAGCGGGAGGGCCCTGAATACCTACAATGAGCAGTTCTTC. It encodes CASSIETSGRALNTYNEQFF. The full variable domain, in which reference TRBV7-3 and TRBJ2-1 provide the parts outside the CDR3, is GAGVSQTPSNKVTEKGKYVELRCDPISGHTALYWYRQSLGQGPEFLIYFQGTGAADDSGLPNDRFFAVRPEGSVSTLKIQRTERGDSAVYLCASSIETSGRALNTYNEQFFGPGTRLTVL.

There are many counts of this clonotype. The genes are TRBV7-8 and TRBJ2-5; no definite D call. This CDR3 comprises 12 residues. The germline gives CDR1 SGHVS, CDR2 FQNEAQ. V was clipped by 5 bases and J by 5 bases, with 9 bases between them. The CDR3 is CASSRDTETQYF. The CDR3, as DNA: TGTGCCAGCAGCCGAGATACGGAGACCCAGTACTTC.

As for this clonotype: With a much larger clone just one base away, this may be a read error. DNA for the CDR3: TGTGCCAGCCTATCAAGGGAGAGGAACACCGGGGCGCTGTTTTTT. It specifies CASLSRERNTGALFF. V gene TRBV3-1 combines with J gene TRBJ2-2, with D perhaps TRBD1 or TRBD2 (5 bases each). The CDR3 contains 15 residues. Germline V CDR1 and CDR2: LGHDT, YNNKEL (reference sequence).

This clonotype was found many times. The rearrangement joins TRBV28 to TRBJ1-5; D ambiguous. The CDR3 has 11 residues. The germline V gene encodes CDR1 MDHEN and CDR2 SYDVKM. Deletions cut 5 bases from V and 9 bases from J, with 8 bases between. The DNA of the CDR3 is TGTGCCAGCAGTCCCTGGGGGCCCCAGCATTTT. Amino acids: CASSPWGPQHF.

This clonotype was counted ten times or more. The rearrangement uses TRBV7-2 and TRBJ1-1, with D uncertain. The germline CDR1 and CDR2 sequences are SGHTA and FQGNSA. CDR3 length: 14 residues. Deletions cut 6 bases from V and 5 bases from J, with 16 bases between. The CDR3 coding sequence is TGTGCCAGCAGTCCGGAGCTGCTTAGTACTGAAGCTTTCTTT. This sequence encodes CASSPELLSTEAFF.

This clonotype was observed at least ten times. The chain employs TRBV7-2 and TRBJ2-3; D may be TRBD2 (5 bases). V was clipped by 2 bases and J by 4 bases, with 13 bases between them. Per the germline V gene, CDR1 is SGHTA and CDR2 is FQGNSA. The CDR3 covers 15 residues. The CDR3 spells CASSLIVGAADTQYF. The CDR3 nucleotides read TGTGCCAGCAGCTTAATAGTGGGAGCGGCAGATACGCAGTATTTT. Using reference TRBV7-2 and TRBJ2-3 for the parts outside the CDR3, the full variable domain is GAGVSQSPSNKVTEKGKDVELRCDPISGHTALYWYRQSLGQGLEFLIYFQGNSAPDKSGLPSDRFSAERTGGSVSTLTIQRTQQEDSAVYLCASSLIVGAADTQYFGPGTRLTVL.

With respect to this clonotype: Since a much larger clone is just one base distant, this may be a read error. The rearrangement joins TRBV2 to TRBJ2-5; TRBD1 agrees at 12 bases. CDR3 size: 15 residues. V dropped 8 bases and J dropped 5; count of bases not matched to a gene: 9. Germline V lookup: CDR1 SNHLY, CDR2 FYNNEI. The CDR3, as DNA: TGTGCCAGCGCGAGGGGGACAGGGGGCAAGGAGACCCAGTACTTC. Protein product: CASARGTGGKETQYF.

This clonotype was picked up many times. One end of the junction fails to match germline, which may point to a read error. This chain connects TRBV7-7 to TRBJ2-1, with D maybe TRBD2 (6 bases). CDR1 is SSHAT, CDR2 FNYEAQ, per germline (reference sequence). The CDR3 has 15 residues. CDR3 in amino acids: CASSLVAGTPNEQFF. The CDR3 bases are TGTGCTAGCAGCTTAGTAGCCGGGACTCCCAATGAGCAGTTCTTC. Drawing the rest from reference TRBV7-7 and TRBJ2-1, the complete variable domain is GAGVSQSPRYKVTKRGQDVTLRCDPISSHATLYWYQQALGQGPEFLTYFNYEAQPDKSGLPSDRFSAERPEGSISTLTIQRTEQRDSAMYRCASSLVAGTPNEQFFGPGTRLTVL.

This clonotype was seen a few times. The chain employs TRBV20-1 and TRBJ1-5; 7 bases agree with TRBD1. Germline CDR1 DFQATT, CDR2 SNEGSKA (reference sequence). J lost 5 bases, V lost 3 bases, and 7 bases had no gene match. CDR3 size: 14 residues. This CDR3 reads CSASHRQGHQPQHF. CDR3 nucleotides: TGCAGTGCTAGCCATAGACAGGGACATCAGCCCCAGCATTTT.

The gene calls are TRBV4-3 and TRBJ2-3; 11 bases fit TRBD2. The CDR3 consists of 16 residues. The ends lost 3 bases at V and 3 bases at J; junction bases unmatched: 5. CDR1 is LGHNA, CDR2 YSLEER, per germline. In DNA, the CDR3 is TGCGCCAGCAGCCAGGCTAGCGGGAGGCTGACAGATACGCAGTATTTT. The encoded protein is CASSQASGRLTDTQYF.

This clonotype was counted only a few times. A junction boundary mismatches the germline segment, possibly from a read error. The rearrangement joins TRBV6-1 to TRBJ2-1, with D perhaps assigned TRBD1 or TRBD2 (5 bases each). This CDR3 has 12 amino acids. The germline CDR1 and CDR2 sequences are MNHNS and SASEGT. As DNA, the CDR3 is TGTGCCAGCAGGGAAGGGACGAATGAGCAGTTCTTC. Encoded protein: CASREGTNEQFF.